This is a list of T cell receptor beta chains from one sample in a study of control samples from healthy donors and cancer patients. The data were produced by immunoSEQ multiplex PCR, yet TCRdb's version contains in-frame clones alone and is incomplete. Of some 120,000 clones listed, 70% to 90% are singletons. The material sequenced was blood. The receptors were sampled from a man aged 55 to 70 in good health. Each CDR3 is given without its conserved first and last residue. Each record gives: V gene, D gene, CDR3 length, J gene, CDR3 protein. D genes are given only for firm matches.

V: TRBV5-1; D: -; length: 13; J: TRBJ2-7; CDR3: ASSLEQGFVNEQY
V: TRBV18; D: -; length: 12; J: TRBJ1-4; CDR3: ASSFTGGNEKLF
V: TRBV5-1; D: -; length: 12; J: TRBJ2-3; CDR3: ASKRLASTDTQY
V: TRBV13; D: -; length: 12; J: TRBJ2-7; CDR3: ASSLQAAFHEQY
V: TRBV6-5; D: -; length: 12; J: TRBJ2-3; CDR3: ASSRPQFSGAQY
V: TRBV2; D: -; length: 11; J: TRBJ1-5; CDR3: ASRHRENQPQH
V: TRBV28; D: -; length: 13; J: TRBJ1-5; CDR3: ASRKGTDSNQPQH
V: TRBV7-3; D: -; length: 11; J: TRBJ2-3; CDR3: ASSLTPTDTQY
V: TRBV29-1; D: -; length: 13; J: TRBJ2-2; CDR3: SVESDLLNTGELF
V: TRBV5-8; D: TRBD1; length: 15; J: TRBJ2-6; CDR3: ASSPGTVQSGANVLT
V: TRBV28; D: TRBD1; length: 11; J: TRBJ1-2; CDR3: ASRETGGYGYT
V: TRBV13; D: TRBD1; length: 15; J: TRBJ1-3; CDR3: ASTKGNRGFSGNTIY
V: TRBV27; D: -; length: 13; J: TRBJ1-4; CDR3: ASSLWGQGNEKLF
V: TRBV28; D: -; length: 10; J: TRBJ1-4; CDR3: ANGRRGEKLF
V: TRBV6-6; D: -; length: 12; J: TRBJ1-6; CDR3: ASSYGGDNSPLH
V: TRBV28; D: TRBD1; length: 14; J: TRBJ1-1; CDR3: ASSLTDRARDTEAF
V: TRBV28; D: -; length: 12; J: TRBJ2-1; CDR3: ASRDLVSYNEQF
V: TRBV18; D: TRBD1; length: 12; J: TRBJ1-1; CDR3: ASSLGQENTEAF
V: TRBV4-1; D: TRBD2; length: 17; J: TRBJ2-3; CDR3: ASSHPGLAGGASTDTQY
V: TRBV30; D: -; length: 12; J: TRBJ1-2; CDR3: AWSSGQSYYGYT
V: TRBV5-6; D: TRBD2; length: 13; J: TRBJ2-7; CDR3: ASSSIAGGLYEQY